Detailed here is one T cell receptor beta chain. Its antigen is unknown. PCR employed 60 Vbeta and 13 Jbeta primers. Method: immunoSEQ multiplex PCR; TCRdb's copy keeps in-frame clones and lacks some. The sample has about 160,000 clones, 60% to 85% seen once; the top ten hold 0.75% to 0.8%. This CDR3 is 14 amino acids long. Germline CDR1 is MNHNS and CDR2 is SASEGT. V dropped 6 bases and J dropped 2 bases, with 12 bases sitting between them. The data were taken from a study of cytomegalovirus exposure and HLA in healthy donors. Points from the study as a whole: The number of N-insertions in an Asian-associated ancestry cluster was reportedly below the 666-donor mean in a later analysis. There were a few CMV-associated chains whose specificity for CMV antigens was confirmed in vitro. A later examination showed that TCR association rates differed by HLA locus, with DRB1 most and HLA-C fewest. In a later analysis, CMV-associated beta chains were mostly HLA-associated, it appeared.

This TCR was recovered from a female donor in good health and CMV-seronegative. The sequencing input was PBMCs. J is TRBJ2-3 and V is TRBV6-1; possibly TRBD1 for D (8 bases). CDR3 protein: CASRQGGATDTQYF. Here the CDR3 DNA reads TGTGCCAGCAGACAGGGGGGGGCCACAGATACGCAGTATTTT.